A single sample gave rise to the 18 T cell receptor beta chains below, sequenced in a study of blood T cell repertoires in COVID-19. The table came from immunoSEQ multiplex PCR; TCRdb's copy has only in-frame clones and leaves some out. This sample carries some 230,000 clones, over 75% of them seen once, and the ten largest clones take approximately 3.8%. The sample consisted of PBMCs or T cells enriched from blood (not recorded which). The receptors come from a young woman in a cohort exposed to, infected with or recovered from COVID-19 (not recorded which).

The gene calls are TRBV28 and TRBJ2-2; the match to TRBD2 covers 10 bases. This CDR3 comprises 14 residues. Germline CDR1 is MDHEN and CDR2 is SYDVKM. Germline trimming cut 5 bases from V and 8 bases from J; bases unmatched to any gene: 5. The chain's CDR3 is CASSSGGASGELFF. Written as DNA, the CDR3 is TGTGCCAGCAGTAGCGGGGGGGCCTCAGGGGAGCTGTTTTTT.

The rearrangement uses TRBV7-9 and TRBJ1-1; D is undetermined. Germline values: CDR1 SEHNR, CDR2 FQNEAQ (reference sequence). Trimming removed 2 bases from V and 3 bases from J, with 13 bases in between. The CDR3 runs 15 residues. For the CDR3, the DNA is TGTGCCAGCAGCTTAAAGGCCTCAGAGGACACTGAAGCTTTCTTT. It is translated as CASSLKASEDTEAFF.

The chain links TRBV6-6 to TRBJ1-5; possible D gene TRBD1, 5 bases. The CDR3 extends over 13 amino acids. Trimming took off 8 bases at V and 4 bases at J, with 12 bases between the two ends. Germline values: CDR1 MNHNY, CDR2 SVGAGI (reference sequence). CDR3 nucleotide sequence: TGTGCCAGCGGGCAACAGGTAAATCAGCCCCAGCATTTT. This codes for CASGQQVNQPQHF.

The CDR3 spells CASSDLADPYNEQFF. CDR3 bases: TGTGCCAGTAGTGACCTAGCGGATCCTTACAATGAGCAGTTCTTC. The chain employs TRBV19 and TRBJ2-1; 7 bases agree with TRBD2. The CDR3 has 15 residues. Germline V gene lookup returns CDR1 LNHDA and CDR2 SQIVND (reference sequence). Unmatched junction bases numbered 8, after V lost 5 bases and J lost 4 bases.

J is TRBJ1-2 and V is TRBV5-6, with D possibly being TRBD1 (5 bases). This CDR3 spans 13 amino acids. Germline CDR1 SGHDT, CDR2 YYEEEE. V gave up 4 bases and J gave up 4 bases, with 11 bases separating them. In nucleotides, the CDR3 is TGTGCCAGCAGCCGGCGGGACGGCTATGGCTACACCTTC. It translates to CASSRRDGYGYTF.

The J gene is TRBJ2-3, the V gene TRBV5-1; 8 bases agree with TRBD1. The CDR3 totals 16 residues. Germline CDR1 SGHRS, CDR2 YFSETQ. The V gene end was trimmed by 0 bases and the J gene end by 3 bases; junction bases not matched to a gene: 6. The CDR3 nucleotides are TGCGCCAGCAGCTTGGCGTGGACAGGGCGGACAGATACGCAGTATTTT. Residues: CASSLAWTGRTDTQYF.

The rearrangement joins TRBV7-8 to TRBJ2-7; 8 nucleotides line up with TRBD2. CDR1 is SGHVS and CDR2 is FQNEAQ in the germline V gene. The CDR3 loop spans 14 amino acids. V lost 5 bases to trimming and J lost 2 bases; unmatched junction nucleotides: 5. CDR3: CASSTRTSPYEQYF. The CDR3 DNA is TGTGCCAGCAGCACAAGGACTAGCCCCTACGAGCAGTACTTC.

V usage is TRBV30 and J usage is TRBJ1-1; the D gene is possibly TRBD1 (5 bases). Trimming removed 5 bases from V and 4 bases from J, with 14 bases in between. CDR1 GTSNPN and CDR2 SVGIG come from the germline V gene (reference sequence). CDR3 length: 13 residues. CDR3 residues: CAWEVGRGTEAFF. CDR3 nucleotide sequence: TGTGCCTGGGAGGTTGGGAGGGGCACTGAAGCTTTCTTT.

The chain is built from TRBV5-1 and TRBJ1-1; 8 bases map to TRBD1. Germline assignment: CDR1 SGHRS and CDR2 YFSETQ. The J segment lost 4 bases and the V segment lost 5 bases, leaving 4 bases of the junction unmatched. The CDR3 length is 13 residues. CDR3 protein: CASSKDRATEAFF. CDR3 sequence (DNA): TGCGCCAGCAGTAAGGACAGGGCCACTGAAGCTTTCTTT.

As regards this clone: Mismatch with germline at one junction end may stem from a read error. The rearrangement links TRBV3-1 (or the pseudogene TRBV3-2) to TRBJ2-1; TRBD2 matches at 13 bases. CDR1 and CDR2 from the germline V gene are LGHDT and YNNKEL (reference sequence). The CDR3 totals 17 residues. CDR3 nucleotides: TGTACCAGCAGCCAAAACCCGGGACTAGCGGGATCCGATGAGCAGTTCTTC. Translating it yields CTSSQNPGLAGSDEQFF.

This clone came up a few times. The rearrangement links TRBV28 to TRBJ1-6, with unresolved D. This CDR3 comprises 13 residues. V was shortened by 10 bases and J by 5 bases, with 12 bases between the two germline ends. Germline CDR1 reads MDHEN; CDR2 reads SYDVKM. CDR3 region: CAIQAGDNSPLHF. In DNA, the CDR3 is TGTGCCATCCAGGCCGGGGATAATTCACCCCTCCACTTT.

V and J are TRBV6-5 and TRBJ1-5, with 8 bases matching TRBD1. The CDR3 contains 14 residues. V lost 6 bases, J lost 2 bases, and 3 bases stayed unmatched. Germline V gives CDR1 MNHEY, CDR2 SVGAGI. CDR3 region: CASRATGGNQPQHF. The CDR3 DNA follows: TGTGCCAGCAGGGCGACAGGGGGCAATCAGCCCCAGCATTTT.

This clone was recorded once. The V and J genes are TRBV15 and TRBJ2-1, with D possibly being TRBD1 (5 bases). The germline CDR1 and CDR2 sequences are LNHNV and YYDKDF (reference sequence). The CDR3 length is 17 residues. The V end was cut by 5 bases, the J end by 5 bases, with 22 bases between. The CDR3 protein is CATSGLGLRVRNNEQFF. CDR3 DNA sequence: TGTGCCACCAGCGGCCTGGGGCTAAGGGTCCGAAACAATGAGCAGTTCTTC. Filled out from reference TRBV15 and TRBJ2-1, the complete variable domain reads DAMVIQNPRYQVTQFGKPVTLSCSQTLNHNVMYWYQQKSSQAPKLLFHYYDKDFNNEADTPDNFQSRRPNTSFCFLDIRSPGLGDTAMYLCATSGLGLRVRNNEQFFGPGTRLTVL.

The chain joins TRBV7-8 to TRBJ2-1, with 9 bases aligning to TRBD2. The V segment lost 4 bases and the J segment 3 bases; nucleotides outside the gene matches: 7. The CDR3 is made up of 16 amino acids. Germline loops: CDR1 SGHVS, CDR2 FQNEAQ. CDR3 bases: TGTGCCAGCAGCTCCCCTCAAGCGGGAGGCTACAATGAGCAGTTCTTC. Its translation: CASSSPQAGGYNEQFF.

The chain recombines TRBV5-6 with TRBJ2-5; D may be TRBD1 (6 bases). Germline values: CDR1 SGHDT, CDR2 YYEEEE. This CDR3 region has 17 residues. V was shortened by 3 bases and J by 2 bases, with 20 bases between the two germline ends. The CDR3 coding sequence is TGTGCCAGCAGCTCCCACCCCCGCAACAGGGTACAAGAGACCCAGTACTTC. Translation: CASSSHPRNRVQETQYF.

The CDR3 DNA sequence: TGCAGTGCTGGTGTTCTGACTAGCGGGGCGGTGGAGACCCAGTACTTC. This sequence encodes CSAGVLTSGAVETQYF. The chain carries TRBV20-1 and TRBJ2-5; TRBD2 aligns across 11 bases. V lost 5 bases, J lost 5 bases, and 13 bases stayed unmatched. The germline CDR1 and CDR2 sequences are DFQATT and SNEGSKA (reference sequence). The CDR3 spans 16 residues.

CDR3 nucleotide sequence: TGTGCCAGCAGTCCTTCGGGCGGGCCCGAGTCGCAGTATTTT. Translating gives CASSPSGGPESQYF. The J gene is TRBJ2-3, the V gene TRBV28; possibly TRBD2 for D (5 bases). The V end was cut by 5 bases, the J end by 10 bases, with 19 bases between. Germline loops: CDR1 MDHEN, CDR2 SYDVKM. This CDR3 has 14 amino acids.

The chain uses TRBV7-9 and TRBJ2-1; D may be TRBD1 (5 bases). The CDR3 has 14 residues. Germline CDR1 SEHNR, CDR2 FQNEAQ (reference sequence). Trimming shortened V by 1 base and J by 5 bases, and 9 bases separated the two germline ends. As DNA, the CDR3 is TGTGCCAGCAGCTTAGTTCTAGGGGACAATGAGCAGTTCTTC. Its protein product is CASSLVLGDNEQFF.